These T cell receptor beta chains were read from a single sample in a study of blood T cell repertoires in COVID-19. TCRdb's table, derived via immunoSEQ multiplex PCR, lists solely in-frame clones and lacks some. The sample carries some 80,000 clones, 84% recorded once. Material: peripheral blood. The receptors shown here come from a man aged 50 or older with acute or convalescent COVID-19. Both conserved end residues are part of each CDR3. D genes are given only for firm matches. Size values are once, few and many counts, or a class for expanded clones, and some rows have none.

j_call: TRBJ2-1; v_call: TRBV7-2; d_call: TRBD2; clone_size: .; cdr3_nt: TGTGCCAGCAGCTGGCCACTAGCGACCCAAAACAATGAGCAGTTCTTC; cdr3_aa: CASSWPLATQNNEQFF
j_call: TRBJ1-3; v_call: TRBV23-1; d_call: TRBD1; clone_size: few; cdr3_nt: TGCGCCAGCAGTCAATTTGACAGGGGCTCTGGAAACACCATATATTTT; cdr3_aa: CASSQFDRGSGNTIYF
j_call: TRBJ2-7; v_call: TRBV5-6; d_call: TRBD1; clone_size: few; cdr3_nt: TGTGCCAGCAGCTCGACAGGGGGCTACGAGCAGTACTTC; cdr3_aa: CASSSTGGYEQYF
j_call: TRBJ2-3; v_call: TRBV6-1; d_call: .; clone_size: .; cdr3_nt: TGTGCCAGCAGTGAAGGGGGGCACAGAAGCACAGATACGCAGTATTTT; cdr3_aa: CASSEGGHRSTDTQYF
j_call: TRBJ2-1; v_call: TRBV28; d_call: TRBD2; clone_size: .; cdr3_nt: TGTGCCAGCAGACTAGCGGGAGGGCTACATGAGCAGTTCTTC; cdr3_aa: CASRLAGGLHEQFF
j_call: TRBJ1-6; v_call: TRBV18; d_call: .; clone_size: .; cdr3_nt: TGTGCCAGCTCACCTTGGGACTCTAAAAATTCACCCCTCCACTTT; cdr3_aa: CASSPWDSKNSPLHF
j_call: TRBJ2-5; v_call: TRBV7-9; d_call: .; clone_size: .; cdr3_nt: TGTGCCAGCAGCAAACAGACAGGAACTGGGGAGACCCAGTACTTC; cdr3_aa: CASSKQTGTGETQYF
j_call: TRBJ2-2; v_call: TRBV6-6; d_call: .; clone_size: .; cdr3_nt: TGTGCCAGCAGTTACTCTGGGGGAGGCACCGGGGAGCTGTTTTTT; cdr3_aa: CASSYSGGGTGELFF
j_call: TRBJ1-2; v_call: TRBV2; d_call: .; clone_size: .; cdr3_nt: TGTGCCGAGGGCAGCCAAATGGGCTACACCTTC; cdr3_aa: CAEGSQMGYTF
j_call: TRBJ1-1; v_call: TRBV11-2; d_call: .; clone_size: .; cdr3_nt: TGTGCCAGCAGCTTCTCGACAGACACTGAAGCTTTCTTT; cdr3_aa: CASSFSTDTEAFF
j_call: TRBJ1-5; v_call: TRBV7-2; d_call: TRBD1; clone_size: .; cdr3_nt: TGTGCCAGCAGCAGGGGACAGGCCTTGTATAGCAATCAGCCCCAGCATTTT; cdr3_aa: CASSRGQALYSNQPQHF
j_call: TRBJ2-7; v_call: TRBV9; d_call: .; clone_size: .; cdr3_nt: TGTGCCAGCAGCGTAGGGTCGTACAGTTCCTACGAGCAGTACTTC; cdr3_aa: CASSVGSYSSYEQYF
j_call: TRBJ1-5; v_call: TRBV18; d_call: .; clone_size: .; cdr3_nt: TGTGCCAGCTCAACATACGGCAATCAGCCCCAGCATTTT; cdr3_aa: CASSTYGNQPQHF
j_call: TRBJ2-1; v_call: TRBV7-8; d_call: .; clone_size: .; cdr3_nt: TGTGCCAGCAGCTTAGCCCTAGAGGAGCAGTTCTTC; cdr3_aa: CASSLALEEQFF
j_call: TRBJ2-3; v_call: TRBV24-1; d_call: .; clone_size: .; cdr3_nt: TGTGCCACCAGTGATTTTCGGGAATCCCCGGAGTATTTT; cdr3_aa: CATSDFRESPEYF
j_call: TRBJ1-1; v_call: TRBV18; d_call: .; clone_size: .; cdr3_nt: TGTGCCAGCTCAGAACAGCCAGACACTGAAGCTTTCTTT; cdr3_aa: CASSEQPDTEAFF
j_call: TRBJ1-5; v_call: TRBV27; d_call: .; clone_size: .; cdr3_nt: TGTGCCAGCAGTTTAAGGGGGGGAAATCAGCCCCAGCATTTT; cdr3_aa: CASSLRGGNQPQHF
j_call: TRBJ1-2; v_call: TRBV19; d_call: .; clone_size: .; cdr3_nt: TGTGCCAGTAGTATCAGTCAGGGTATCTATGGCTACACCTTC; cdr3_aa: CASSISQGIYGYTF
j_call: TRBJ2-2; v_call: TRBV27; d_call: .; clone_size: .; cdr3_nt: TGTGCCAGCAGTCAAGCCGGAGCGAACACCGGGGAGCTGTTTTTT; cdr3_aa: CASSQAGANTGELFF
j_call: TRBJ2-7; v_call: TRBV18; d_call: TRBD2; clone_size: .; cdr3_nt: TGTGCCAGCTCGGCCAGCGGGGCGGTTCGCGAGCAGTACTTC; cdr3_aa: CASSASGAVREQYF
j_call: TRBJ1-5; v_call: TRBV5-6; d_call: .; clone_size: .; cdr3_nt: TGTGCCAGCAGTTTTGCAGATGGTTCGCCCCAGCATTTT; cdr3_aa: CASSFADGSPQHF
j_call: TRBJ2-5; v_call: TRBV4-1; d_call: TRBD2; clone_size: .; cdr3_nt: TGCGCCAGCAGCCAAAATGCCGGGACTAGCGGAGGAGAGACCCAGTACTTC; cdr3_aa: CASSQNAGTSGGETQYF
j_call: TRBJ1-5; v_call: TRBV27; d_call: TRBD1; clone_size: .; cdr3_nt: TGTGCCAGCAGTTTATCGACACAGGGGGGAAATCAGCCCCAGCATTTT; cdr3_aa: CASSLSTQGGNQPQHF
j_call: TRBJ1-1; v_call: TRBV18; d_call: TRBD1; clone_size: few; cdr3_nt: TGTGCCAGCTCACGAAGGGACAGCCCCACGGGGGACACTGAAGCTTTCTTT; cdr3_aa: CASSRRDSPTGDTEAFF
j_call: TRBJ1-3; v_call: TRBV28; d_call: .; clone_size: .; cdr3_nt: TGTGCCAGCTCGTCCGGGGGGCAAGGAAACACCATATATTTT; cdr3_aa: CASSSGGQGNTIYF
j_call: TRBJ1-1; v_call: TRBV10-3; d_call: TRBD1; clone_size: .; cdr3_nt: TGTGCCATCAGCCGGGACAGGGGGCGGGACACTGAAGCTTTCTTT; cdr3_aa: CAISRDRGRDTEAFF
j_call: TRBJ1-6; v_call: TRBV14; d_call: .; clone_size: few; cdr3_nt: TGTGCCAGCAGCTCGACCTCCGGGGGGGTCTTCTATAATTCACCCCTCCACTTT; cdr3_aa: CASSSTSGGVFYNSPLHF
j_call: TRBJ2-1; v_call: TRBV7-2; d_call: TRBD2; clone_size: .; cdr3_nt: TGTGCCAGCAGCTTAGCGGGAGGGCCCTACAATGAGCAGTTCTTC; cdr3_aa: CASSLAGGPYNEQFF
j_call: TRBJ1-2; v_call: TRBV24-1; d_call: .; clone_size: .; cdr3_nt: TGTGCCACCAGTGAGGAGACAGAGCTCTATGGCTACACCTTC; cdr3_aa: CATSEETELYGYTF
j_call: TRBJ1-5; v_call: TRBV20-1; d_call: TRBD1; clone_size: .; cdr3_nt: TGCAGTGCTACTGAAACCGGGACAGGGGGGATTAGCAATCAGCCCCAGCATTTT; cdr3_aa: CSATETGTGGISNQPQHF
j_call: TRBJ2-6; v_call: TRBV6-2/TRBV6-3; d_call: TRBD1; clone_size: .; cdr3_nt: TGTGCCAGCAGCCTGACAGGGCCTGGGGCCAACGTCCTGACTTTC; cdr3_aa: CASSLTGPGANVLTF
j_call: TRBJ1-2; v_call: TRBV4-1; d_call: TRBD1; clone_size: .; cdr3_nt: TGCGCCAGCAGCCAGACAGGGTCGCTATTCTATGGCTACACCTTC; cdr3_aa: CASSQTGSLFYGYTF
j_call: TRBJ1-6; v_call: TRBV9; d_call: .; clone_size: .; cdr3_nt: TGTGCCAGCAGCGACATGAATTCACCCCTCCACTTT; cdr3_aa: CASSDMNSPLHF
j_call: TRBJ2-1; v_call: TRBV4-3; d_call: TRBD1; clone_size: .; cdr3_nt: TGCGCCAGCAGCCTGGGACAGAACAATGAGCAGTTCTTC; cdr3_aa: CASSLGQNNEQFF
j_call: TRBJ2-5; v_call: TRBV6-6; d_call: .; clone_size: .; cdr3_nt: TGTGCCAGCCTTAACCTCGGACACTTCCAAGAGACCCAGTACTTC; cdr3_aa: CASLNLGHFQETQYF
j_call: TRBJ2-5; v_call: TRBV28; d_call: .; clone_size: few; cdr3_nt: TGTGCCAGCAGTTTATTCCCCCGAGGGGGACGGCGGGCCCAAGAGACCCAGTACTTC; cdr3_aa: CASSLFPRGGRRAQETQYF
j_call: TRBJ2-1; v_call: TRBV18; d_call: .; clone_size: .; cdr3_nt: TGTGCCAGCTCACCACTTGACAGGTACGACGGCGATGAGCAGTTCTTC; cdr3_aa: CASSPLDRYDGDEQFF
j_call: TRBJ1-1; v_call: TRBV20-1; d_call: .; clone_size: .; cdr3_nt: TGCAGTGCTCCGGGGAACACTGAAGCTTTCTTT; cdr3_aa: CSAPGNTEAFF
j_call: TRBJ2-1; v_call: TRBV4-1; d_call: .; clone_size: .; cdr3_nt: TGCGCCAGCAGCCTGGGACTTAATCAAGAGCAGTTCTTC; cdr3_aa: CASSLGLNQEQFF
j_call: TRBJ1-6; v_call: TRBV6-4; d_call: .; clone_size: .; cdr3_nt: TGTGCCAGCAGCCCTGCTAGTGAGAATTCACCCCTCCACTTT; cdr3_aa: CASSPASENSPLHF
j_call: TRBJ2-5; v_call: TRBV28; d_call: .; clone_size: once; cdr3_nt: TGTGCCAGCAGTTGGGCACAGATCTTTGGGGAGACCCAGTACTTC; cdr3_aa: CASSWAQIFGETQYF
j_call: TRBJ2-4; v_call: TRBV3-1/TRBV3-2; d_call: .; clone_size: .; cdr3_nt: TGTGCCAGCAGCCAAGAAGAGGGAAGGACCAAAAACATTCAGTACTTC; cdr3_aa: CASSQEEGRTKNIQYF
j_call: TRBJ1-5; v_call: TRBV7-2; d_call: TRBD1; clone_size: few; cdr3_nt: TGTGCCAGCACAGGGGGCTGGAATCAGCCCCAGCATTTT; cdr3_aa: CASTGGWNQPQHF
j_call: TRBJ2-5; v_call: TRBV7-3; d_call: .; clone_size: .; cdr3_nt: TGTGCCAGCAGCTTTACGACAGGAGGCAAAGAGACCCAGTACTTC; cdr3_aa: CASSFTTGGKETQYF
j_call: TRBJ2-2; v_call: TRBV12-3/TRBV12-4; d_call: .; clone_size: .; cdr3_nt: TGTGCCAGCAGTCAGGGAACCGGGGAGCTGTTTTTT; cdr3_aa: CASSQGTGELFF
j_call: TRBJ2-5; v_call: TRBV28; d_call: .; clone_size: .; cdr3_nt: TGTGCCAGCAGTTTATCGGGCGGGGAGCGGTCTGAGACCCAGTACTTC; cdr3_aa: CASSLSGGERSETQYF
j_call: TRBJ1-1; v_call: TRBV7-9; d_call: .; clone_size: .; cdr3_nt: TGTGCCAGCAGCTTAGCGCTGGGCCCCGCTGAAGCTTTCTTT; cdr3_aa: CASSLALGPAEAFF
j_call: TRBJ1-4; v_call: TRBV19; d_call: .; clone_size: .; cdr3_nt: TGTGCCAGTAGTATGGGAGATAGAAATGAAAAACTGTTTTTT; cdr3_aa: CASSMGDRNEKLFF
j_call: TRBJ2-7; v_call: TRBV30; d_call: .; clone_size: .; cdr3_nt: TGTGCCTGGAGTGTACGGGGTAACCCCCCCTACGAGCAGTACTTC; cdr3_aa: CAWSVRGNPPYEQYF
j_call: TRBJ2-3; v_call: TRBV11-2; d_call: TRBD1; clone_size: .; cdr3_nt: TGTGCCAGCAGCACTCGACAGGGTTCGGATACGCAGTATTTT; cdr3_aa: CASSTRQGSDTQYF
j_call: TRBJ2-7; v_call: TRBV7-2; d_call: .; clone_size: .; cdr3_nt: TGTGCCATCGCGCTAGGACAGAAGCTAACCCCCTACGAGCAGTACTTC; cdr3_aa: CAIALGQKLTPYEQYF
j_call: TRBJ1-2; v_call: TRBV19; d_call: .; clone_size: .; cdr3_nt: TGTGCCAGTAGTCCCGGGTGGCGAAATGGCTACACCTTC; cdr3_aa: CASSPGWRNGYTF
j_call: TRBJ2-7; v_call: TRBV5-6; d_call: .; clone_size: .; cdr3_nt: TGTGCCAGCAGCTTAAGTCCGGACAGTTCCTACGAGCAGTACTTC; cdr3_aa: CASSLSPDSSYEQYF
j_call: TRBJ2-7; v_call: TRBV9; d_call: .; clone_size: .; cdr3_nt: TGTGCCAGCAGCGTAGCTTCAGGGGGGTCCTACGAGCAGTACTTC; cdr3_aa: CASSVASGGSYEQYF
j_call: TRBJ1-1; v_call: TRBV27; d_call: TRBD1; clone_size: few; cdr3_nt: TGTGCCAGCAGTTTTGGACAGGTGAACACTGAAGCTTTCTTT; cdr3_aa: CASSFGQVNTEAFF